This is a list of T cell receptor beta chains from one sample in a study of tumor and adjacent non-tumor tissue in lung cancer. TCRdb used MiXCR to reprocess the multiplex PCR reads, holding one entry per CDR3 protein. This table has tens of thousands of distinct CDR3 sequences, approximately 73% appearing once. Sequencing used lung tumor tissue. Receptor source: a man between 60 and 75 years old with non-small cell lung cancer. Each CDR3 is given with its conserved first and last residue. D genes are given only for firm matches. Clone size is given for some rows only: seen once, a few or many times, or a class if the clone is expanded.

. 11 TRBJ2-7 TRBV29-1 . CSVREGDEQYF TGCAGCGTTCGAGAGGGCGACGAACAGTACTTC
. 12 TRBJ1-2 TRBV29-1 . CNVDWEGYSYTF TGCAACGTTGACTGGGAGGGCTATAGCTACACCTTC
. 15 TRBJ2-1 TRBV11-1 . CASSPSRVLENEQFF TGTGCCAGCAGCCCCTCAAGGGTGTTGGAGAATGAGCAGTTCTTC
once 13 TRBJ2-5 TRBV12-3/TRBV12-4 . CASSLSPQETQHF TGTGCCAGCAGCCTGTCTCCTCAAGAGACTCAGCACTTC
. 15 TRBJ1-1 TRBV29-1 TRBD1 CSVGQGWGMNTETFF TGCAGCGTAGGACAGGGATGGGGAATGAACACTGAAACTTTCTTT
. 19 TRBJ2-2 TRBV6-2/TRBV6-3 TRBD2 CASSFAGLAGYGDTGKLFF TGTGCCAGCAGTTTCGCCGGACTAGCGGGATATGGAGACACCGGGAAGCTGTTTTTT
. 15 TRBJ2-7 TRBV28 TRBD2 CASSSTTSGAYDQYF TGTGCCAGCAGTTCAACTACTAGCGGCGCCTACGACCAGTACTTC
once 13 TRBJ1-4 TRBV6-6 . CASSYSENENLLF TGTGCCAGCAGTTATTCAGAAAATGAAAACCTGTTATTT
. 14 TRBJ2-1 TRBV12-3/TRBV12-4 . CANSPVLANDEQFF TGTGCCAACAGTCCAGTACTAGCAAACGATGAGCAGTTCTTC
. 15 TRBJ2-7 TRBV6-5 . CAGSYGTGQFYEQYF TGTGCCGGCAGTTACGGGACTGGACAGTTTTACGAGCAGTACTTC